This record looks at one TCR beta chain sequence and its context. Its target is not known. This sample is drawn from a study of breast tumors, draining lymph nodes, adjacent tissues. General study findings and limits: Tumor repertoires ranked between lymph nodes and nontumor tissue in diversity, with V and J gene preferences. Most tumor T cells seemingly derive from lymph node, then expand in tumor.

Axillary draining lymph nodes of breast cancer patients supplied the node samples. The V end was cut by 6 bases, the J end by 6 bases, with 17 bases between. The CDR3 length is 15 residues. Germline lookup yields CDR1 MDHEN and CDR2 SYDVKM. TCRdb redid the calling of the multiplex PCR reads with MiXCR, one entry per CDR3 protein. The profile shows about 230,000 distinct CDR3 sequences, 32% of them singletons. What was sequenced was axillary lymph node tissue. This TCR was recovered from a female donor with breast cancer. Some clones in this sample may be carry-over from other donors' samples. The V call is TRBV28, the J call TRBJ2-2; D unresolved. CDR3 loop: CASSRRFFDPGELFF. CDR3 DNA: TGTGCCAGCAGCCGTCGGTTTTTTGATCCCGGGGAGCTGTTTTTT. Variable domain in full (rest from reference TRBV28 and TRBJ2-2): DVKVTQSSRYLVKRTGEKVFLECVQDMDHENMFWYRQDPGLGLRLIYFSYDVKMKEKGDIPEGYSVSREKKERFSLILESASTNQTSMYLCASSRRFFDPGELFFGEGSRLTVL.